A selection of T cell receptor beta chains follows, all from one sample in a study of T cell changes during pregnancy in multiple sclerosis. Measured with immunoSEQ multiplex PCR; TCRdb has only the in-frame clones, and not every one. The sample consists of roughly 56,000 clones, around 90% of them appearing once. Sample: CD4+ T cells from peripheral blood mononuclear cells, taken after pregnancy. All receptors come from a female donor in good health, enrolled as a control in a pregnancy study. Each CDR3 is given with its conserved first and last residue. D genes are given only for firm matches. For some rows the clone size is stated as once, few or many, or as a class when expanded; others skip it.

J,V,D,size,CDR3,DNA
TRBJ1-2,TRBV30,.,.,CAWSVNGITYGYTF,TGTGCCTGGAGTGTCAACGGGATAACCTATGGCTACACCTTC
TRBJ2-3,TRBV15,.,.,CATSGGTAFTDTQYF,TGTGCCACCAGCGGCGGGACTGCCTTTACAGATACGCAGTATTTT
TRBJ2-3,TRBV27,.,.,CASSSPSRGLPKADTQYF,TGTGCCAGCAGTTCTCCTTCCAGGGGCTTGCCGAAAGCAGATACGCAGTATTTT
TRBJ2-3,TRBV19,TRBD1,.,CASRTGANTDTQYF,TGTGCCAGTAGGACAGGGGCCAACACAGATACGCAGTATTTT
TRBJ2-3,TRBV18,TRBD2,.,CASSPPPLAGGILAPGQYF,TGTGCCAGCTCACCACCGCCACTAGCGGGGGGAATCCTCGCCCCTGGGCAGTATTTT
TRBJ1-3,TRBV19,TRBD1,.,CASKGGQGARSGNTIYF,TGTGCCAGTAAGGGGGGACAGGGGGCCCGCTCTGGAAACACCATATATTTT
TRBJ2-3,TRBV4-3,TRBD1,.,CASSQDRGQGTTDTQYF,TGCGCCAGCAGCCAAGATAGGGGACAGGGGACCACAGATACGCAGTATTTT
TRBJ2-1,TRBV7-9,TRBD2,.,CASERGGDSYNEQFF,TGTGCCAGCGAGCGGGGGGGCGACAGCTACAATGAGCAGTTCTTC
TRBJ1-1,TRBV5-1,TRBD1,.,CASSYRTGLDTEAFF,TGCGCCAGCAGCTATCGGACAGGCTTGGACACTGAAGCTTTCTTT
TRBJ1-2,TRBV5-4,TRBD1,.,CASSPDRGRGYTF,TGTGCCAGCAGCCCCGACAGGGGGCGAGGCTACACCTTC
TRBJ2-2,TRBV10-3,TRBD1,.,CAITSTDRSIGELFF,TGTGCCATCACTAGCACGGACAGGTCAATCGGGGAGCTGTTTTTT
TRBJ2-3,TRBV6-5,TRBD1,.,CASSYSGTGVDTQYF,TGTGCCAGCAGTTACTCGGGGACAGGGGTGGATACGCAGTATTTT
TRBJ2-5,TRBV29-1,.,once,CSVGPIQETQYF,TGCAGCGTTGGGCCAATACAAGAGACCCAGTACTTC
TRBJ2-7,TRBV30,TRBD1,.,CAWSGNRGSYEQYF,TGTGCCTGGAGTGGCAACAGGGGGTCCTACGAGCAGTACTTC
TRBJ1-1,TRBV6-5,.,once,CASSSVMNTEAFF,TGTGCCAGCAGTTCCGTTATGAACACTGAAGCTTTCTTT
TRBJ2-7,TRBV7-9,TRBD1,.,CASSSTGQGFTEQYF,TGTGCCAGCAGCTCTACCGGACAGGGATTTACCGAGCAGTACTTC
TRBJ1-6,TRBV30,TRBD1,.,CAWVFGTGVNSPLHF,TGTGCCTGGGTATTCGGGACAGGGGTTAATTCACCCCTCCACTTT
TRBJ1-4,TRBV6-1,TRBD1,.,CASRSGDRYSEKLFF,TGTGCCAGCAGGAGTGGGGACAGGTATAGCGAAAAACTGTTTTTT
TRBJ1-1,TRBV19,TRBD1,.,CASNRDRGNTEAFF,TGTGCCAGTAATCGGGACAGGGGGAACACTGAAGCTTTCTTT
TRBJ1-2,TRBV20-1,.,.,CSARAGAGYTF,TGCAGTGCTAGAGCAGGGGCCGGCTACACCTTC
TRBJ2-1,TRBV11-3,TRBD2,.,CASSLDWRLRTSGAGEQFF,TGTGCCAGCAGCTTAGATTGGAGGCTCCGGACTAGCGGGGCGGGTGAGCAGTTCTTC
TRBJ1-3,TRBV27,.,.,CASSFSSPGNTIYF,TGTGCCAGCAGTTTCTCGAGTCCTGGAAACACCATATATTTT
TRBJ2-2,TRBV11-3,TRBD2,.,CASSLGLAGGRDTGELFF,TGTGCCAGCAGCTTAGGACTAGCGGGGGGCCGGGACACCGGGGAGCTGTTTTTT
TRBJ1-1,TRBV7-9,.,.,CASSLDGANTEAFF,TGTGCCAGCAGCTTAGATGGGGCTAACACTGAAGCTTTCTTT
TRBJ2-2,TRBV7-2,TRBD1,.,CASSLNRGRGLGELFF,TGTGCCAGCAGCCTAAACAGGGGTCGCGGGCTAGGGGAGCTGTTTTTT
TRBJ1-5,TRBV5-1,TRBD1,.,CASSAYGTDSNQPQHF,TGCGCCAGCAGCGCCTACGGGACAGATAGCAATCAGCCCCAGCATTTT
TRBJ1-1,TRBV30,TRBD1,.,CAWTLDRGPGNTEAFF,TGTGCCTGGACTCTGGACAGGGGGCCCGGAAACACTGAAGCTTTCTTT
TRBJ2-7,TRBV18,.,.,CASSPSEKVMIYEQYF,TGTGCCAGCTCACCTAGCGAGAAGGTGATGATCTACGAGCAGTACTTC
TRBJ1-6,TRBV6-5,.,.,CASTFGGLMNSPLHF,TGTGCCAGCACCTTCGGAGGGCTGATGAATTCACCCCTCCACTTT
TRBJ2-3,TRBV6-4,.,.,CASSDSYTDTQYF,TGTGCCAGCAGTGACTCCTACACAGATACGCAGTATTTT
TRBJ1-2,TRBV5-4,.,once,CASSLVGSRGYGYTF,TGTGCCAGCAGCTTGGTAGGGAGCCGGGGGTATGGCTACACCTTC
TRBJ2-5,TRBV9,.,.,CASSPKLEQETQYF,TGTGCCAGCAGCCCCAAGCTCGAACAAGAGACCCAGTACTTC
TRBJ2-4,TRBV7-3,.,.,CASSFSVVDIQYF,TGTGCCAGCAGCTTTAGTGTAGTAGACATTCAGTACTTC
TRBJ1-1,TRBV5-6,.,.,CASSSGRQGFITEAFF,TGTGCCAGCAGCTCGGGCAGGCAGGGCTTTATTACTGAAGCTTTCTTT
TRBJ1-2,TRBV5-6,.,.,CASSLKGGGYGYTF,TGTGCCAGCAGCTTGAAAGGGGGTGGCTATGGCTACACCTTC
TRBJ1-1,TRBV6-5,.,.,CASSYFQGVNTEAFF,TGTGCCAGCAGTTACTTCCAGGGCGTGAACACTGAAGCTTTCTTT
TRBJ1-1,TRBV9,.,.,CASSDTVNTEAFF,TGTGCCAGCAGTGATACAGTGAACACTGAAGCTTTCTTT
TRBJ2-4,TRBV4-3,.,once,CASSQDLKNIQYF,TGCGCCAGCAGCCAAGATCTAAAAAACATTCAGTACTTC
TRBJ1-2,TRBV9,.,.,CASSVAGAVRDGYTF,TGTGCCAGCAGCGTAGCAGGGGCAGTTAGGGATGGCTACACCTTC
TRBJ1-5,TRBV2,TRBD1,.,CASGLRGISNQPQHF,TGTGCCAGCGGGCTCAGGGGGATTAGCAATCAGCCCCAGCATTTT
TRBJ1-1,TRBV2,TRBD1,.,CASSLIRTGGTEAFF,TGTGCCAGCAGTCTGATAAGGACAGGTGGCACTGAAGCTTTCTTT
TRBJ2-5,TRBV27,.,.,CASSLQETQYF,TGTGCCAGCAGTCTCCAAGAGACCCAGTACTTC
TRBJ1-4,TRBV11-2,.,once,CASSVTGINEKLFF,TGTGCCAGCAGCGTAACAGGGATTAATGAAAAACTGTTTTTT
TRBJ2-7,TRBV5-6,.,.,CASSLGVGAFYEQYF,TGTGCCAGCAGCTTGGGTGTGGGGGCCTTCTACGAGCAGTACTTC